Sequencing of this T cell receptor beta chain was carried out in a study of T cell repertoires in urothelial bladder cancer. Turning to the study itself: A few lesions each were cT0, cTa, cT1, and cT2 or greater. General study findings and limits: Carcinoma specimens had fewer T cells than benign specimens. Median infiltrating lymphocyte percentage was roughly 1.9% in carcinoma specimens. Up to about 15% of carcinoma infiltrating lymphocytes belonged to one T-cell clone.

CDR3 length: 11 residues. CDR1 is SGHVS, CDR2 FQNEAQ, per germline. V lost 1 base and J 7 bases, leaving 4 bases between the germline ends. Repertoires were generated with immunoSEQ multiplex PCR, while TCRdb's copy carries only in-frame clones and drops some. The sample carries roughly 6,600 clones, 71% recorded once. As for this clone: Its target is unknown.

The source material was tumor-infiltrating cells from bladder cancer. This chain connects TRBV7-8 to TRBJ2-5, with D hard to call. The source is a human donor with urothelial carcinoma. The CDR3 is CASSLEGTQYF. CDR3 DNA sequence: TGTGCCAGCAGCTTAGAGGGGACCCAGTACTTC.